One sample yielded the 14 T cell receptor beta chains listed below, sequenced in a study of blood T cell repertoires in COVID-19. Profiling relied on immunoSEQ multiplex PCR, and the TCRdb table lists in-frame clones only, not all of them. The top ten clones hold roughly 6.9% of a sample with some 320,000 clones, approximately 88% of them seen once. Sequences were obtained from peripheral blood. Receptors were obtained from a woman under 40 who had recovered from COVID-19.

J is TRBJ2-1 and V is TRBV29-1, with no clear D. Germline-derived CDR1 and CDR2 are SQVTM and ANQGSEA. This CDR3 comprises 10 residues. V was trimmed by 4 bases and J by 12 bases, leaving 10 bases between them. The CDR3 spells CSVGSFGQFF. The CDR3 DNA is TGCAGCGTTGGGAGTTTTGGGCAGTTCTTC.

This chain links TRBV5-6 with TRBJ1-2; 7 positions match TRBD1. V dropped 4 bases and J dropped 2; count of bases not matched to a gene: 8. The CDR3 contains 15 residues. CDR1 and CDR2 from the germline V gene are SGHDT and YYEEEE. The CDR3 DNA follows: TGTGCCAGCAGCCACCGTGCAGGGGGGAACTATGGCTACACCTTC. The encoded protein is CASSHRAGGNYGYTF.

The chain carries TRBV18 and TRBJ1-4; 8 positions match TRBD1. Germline-derived CDR1 and CDR2 are KGHSH and LQKENI. This CDR3 has 15 amino acids. V shed 6 bases and J 3 bases; nucleotides not matched to a gene: 6. CDR3 in amino acids: CASSHRTGSNEKLFF. CDR3 bases: TGTGCCAGCTCCCACAGGACAGGGTCTAATGAAAAACTGTTTTTT.

This sequence joins TRBV3-1 (or the pseudogene TRBV3-2) and TRBJ2-7; no reliable D call. The CDR3 is 15 residues long. The germline V and J ends were trimmed by 0 bases and 9 bases, with 18 bases remaining between them. Germline assignment: CDR1 LGHDT and CDR2 YNNKEL (reference sequence). For the CDR3, the DNA is TGTGCCAGCAGCCAAGATCTCAGCGCCGCTTTCGGGCAGTACTTC. Its translation: CASSQDLSAAFGQYF.

DNA of the CDR3: TGTGCCAGCAGTTTGCACGCGATGAACTATGGCTACACCTTC. The encoded protein is CASSLHAMNYGYTF. The gene calls are TRBV28 and TRBJ1-2, with D unresolved. The V gene's germline CDR1 is MDHEN and CDR2 SYDVKM. The CDR3 spans 14 residues. Trimming shortened V by 3 bases and J by 2 bases, and 10 bases separated the two germline ends.

Details on this clone: This specimen includes other DNA sequences encoding the same CDR3. This rearrangement joins TRBV12-3 or TRBV12-4 to TRBJ1-3; the D is unclear. Trimming took 1 base from V and 4 from J, leaving 5 bases between them. The CDR3 runs 13 residues. CDR3 in DNA: TGTGCCAGCAGTTTAGAGCGAGGAAACACCATATATTTT. As protein: CASSLERGNTIYF.

The chain couples TRBV6-1 to TRBJ1-1, with D unresolved. Trimming left V 5 bases short and J 3 bases short, with 13 bases between. CDR1 and CDR2 (germline): MNHNS, SASEGT. This CDR3 contains 14 residues. The DNA of the CDR3 is TGTGCCAGCAGTAAACAGAGGGAGTACACTGAAGCTTTCTTT. It codes for CASSKQREYTEAFF.

The chain joins TRBV28 to TRBJ1-6; D call uncertain. The germline V gene has CDR1 MDHEN and CDR2 SYDVKM. Trimming removed 3 bases from V and 0 bases from J, with 9 bases in between. This CDR3 comprises 16 residues. CDR3 nucleotides: TGTGCCAGCAGTTTCTCTGAGAGCTCCTATAATTCACCCCTCCACTTT. This translates into CASSFSESSYNSPLHF.

Written as DNA, the CDR3 is TGTGCCAGTAGTTCCCAACAGAACCCCTACGAGCAGTACTTC. This translates into CASSSQQNPYEQYF. The V and J genes are TRBV19 and TRBJ2-7, with unresolved D. The CDR3 contains 14 residues. The V end lost 5 bases, the J end lost 2 bases, and 13 bases lay between the germline ends. CDR1 and CDR2 from the germline V gene are LNHDA and SQIVND (reference sequence).

J is TRBJ1-1 and V is TRBV11-1; possible D gene TRBD1, 6 bases. The CDR3 consists of 13 residues. CDR1 and CDR2 from the germline V gene are SGHAT and FQDESV (reference sequence). V lost 6 bases and J lost 4, with 12 bases in between. CDR3 residues: CASSTRGGTEAFF. The CDR3 DNA is TGTGCCAGCAGTACTAGGGGGGGCACTGAAGCTTTCTTT.

The chain recombines TRBV7-2 with TRBJ2-3; D not resolved. Germline values: CDR1 SGHTA, CDR2 FQGNSA. This CDR3 comprises 17 residues. The ends were cut back, 2 bases at V and 0 bases at J, with 15 bases in the middle. The CDR3 protein is CASSLQVTTPSTDTQYF. The CDR3 DNA follows: TGTGCCAGCAGCTTACAGGTCACGACCCCCAGCACAGATACGCAGTATTTT.

V is TRBV6-5 and J is TRBJ2-7, with 10 bases that match TRBD1. The germline CDR1 and CDR2 sequences are MNHEY and SVGAGI. V shed 7 bases, J shed 6 bases, and the junction held 12 bases outside the gene matches. CDR3 length: 15 residues. The CDR3 protein is CASNLRQGASAEQYF. Written as DNA, the CDR3 is TGTGCCAGCAACCTCAGACAGGGGGCGTCCGCCGAGCAGTACTTC.

This rearrangement joins TRBV20-1 to TRBJ2-7; 7 bases fit TRBD1. The CDR3 totals 16 residues. Looked up from germline, CDR1 is DFQATT and CDR2 is SNEGSKA (reference sequence). V lost 3 bases, J lost 6 bases, and 17 bases stayed unmatched. The CDR3 nucleotides read TGCAGTGCTAGTGAAAGCGACAGGGTCTCCTTTCGCGAGCAGTACTTC. Amino acids: CSASESDRVSFREQYF.

This CDR3 reads CASSRGHGQEQYF. The CDR3 bases are TGTGCCAGCTCACGCGGACACGGGCAAGAGCAGTACTTC. This sequence joins TRBV18 and TRBJ2-7; a possible D gene is TRBD1 (5 bases). V gave up 4 bases and J gave up 7 bases, with 14 bases separating them. The CDR3 has 13 residues. Germline V gene lookup returns CDR1 KGHSH and CDR2 LQKENI.